This record looks at one T cell receptor beta chain sequence and its context. Its binding antigen is unknown. The record has no base qualities; no much larger clone is one base away. The sample originates from a study of high-grade serous ovarian cancer treatment subgroups (dated by TCRdb to the early 2020s). Concerning the study at large: On average, sequencing produced approximately 13,000 reads and 7,000 or so unique TCR beta rearrangements for each sample. One primary tumor sample and two metastatic tumor samples were collected from each patient, for a total of 95 or so samples. A cohort of roughly 30 patients was included: roughly 10 with no residual disease after primary surgery (R0), roughly 10 who were excellent NACT responders, and roughly 10 who were poor NACT responders. TCR beta repertoires were profiled in patients with high-grade serous ovarian cancer who were grouped, under a laparoscopic triage algorithm, by complete gross resection or by neoadjuvant chemotherapy response.

Tumor samples were obtained before definitive surgery or chemotherapy. Genomic DNA extraction was performed by the MD Anderson Biospecimen Extraction Resource, and TCR sequencing was carried out by the MD Anderson Cancer Genomics Laboratory. Broad study findings and their caveats: TCR repertoire analyses were focused on CDR3, and CDR1 and CDR2 were not analyzed. Neoantigen level correlated positively with TCR clonal relatedness, and copy number variation and mutation load from whole-genome sequencing showed a positive trend with TCR clonal relatedness. Repertoire similarity ranging from about 0.11 to 0.8 was observed between tumors from the same patient, whereas almost no similarity was observed between different patients. Bulk tumor TCR sequencing lacked spatial information, limiting insight into HGSC tumor complexity and diversity.

The 75 to 95 tumor samples underwent high-throughput TCR profiling with ImmunoSEQ. As for the authors' bioinformatics: Repertoire diversity metrics included richness (unique productive sequences), clonality, evenness and relatedness; Bhattacharyya coefficient assessed similarity between samples. Conclusions stayed consistent in a sensitivity analysis that left out TCRs with fewer than two reads. In its TCRdb copy, this immuneACCESS table keeps in-frame sequences only and misses some clones. Where compared with another copy, unresolved V genes explain less than half of these, and the others have no known cause. For V, J and clone size, that table is used; D and trimming come from the DNA. In all, the sample holds 18,000 or so clones, and approximately 81% of those were seen once. 6.4% of the sample goes to the ten largest clones. The CDR3, cysteine through phenylalanine, is 13 amino acids long. The CDR3 DNA has 39 bases and is translated from base 1. V is shortened by 6 bases, J by 7 bases, and the region joining them spans 12 bases. CDR1 and CDR2, per the germline V gene (reference sequence), are MNHEY and SMNVEV.

This TCR was recovered from a human donor with high-grade serous ovarian cancer. Sequencing used tumor tissue. The rearranged chain carries TRBV27 and TRBJ2-2, with the D gene uncertain. Here is the DNA: TGTGCCAGCAGGGAAAACGAATTCGGGGAGCTGTTTTTT. The encoded protein is CASRENEFGELFF.